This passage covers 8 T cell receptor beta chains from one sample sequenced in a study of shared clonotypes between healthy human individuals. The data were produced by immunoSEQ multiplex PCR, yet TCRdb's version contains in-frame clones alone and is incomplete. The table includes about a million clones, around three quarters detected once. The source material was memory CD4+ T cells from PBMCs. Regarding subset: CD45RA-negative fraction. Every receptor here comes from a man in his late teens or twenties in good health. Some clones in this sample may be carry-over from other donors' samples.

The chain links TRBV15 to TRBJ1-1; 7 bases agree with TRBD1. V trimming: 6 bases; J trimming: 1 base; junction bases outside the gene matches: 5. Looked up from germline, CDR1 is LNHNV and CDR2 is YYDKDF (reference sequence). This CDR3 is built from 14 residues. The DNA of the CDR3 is TGTGCCACCAGTAAGACAGGGCCGAACACTGAAGCTTTCTTT. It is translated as CATSKTGPNTEAFF.

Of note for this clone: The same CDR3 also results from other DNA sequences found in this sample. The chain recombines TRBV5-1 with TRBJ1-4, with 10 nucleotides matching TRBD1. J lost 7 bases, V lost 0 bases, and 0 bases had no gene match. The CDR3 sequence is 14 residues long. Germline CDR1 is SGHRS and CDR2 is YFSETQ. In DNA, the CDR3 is TGCGCCAGCAGCTTGGGGGACAGGGGTGAAAAACTGTTTTTT. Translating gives CASSLGDRGEKLFF. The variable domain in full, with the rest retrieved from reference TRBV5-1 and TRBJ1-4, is KAGVTQTPRYLIKTRGQQVTLSCSPISGHRSVSWYQQTPGQGLQFLFEYFSETQRNKGNFPGRFSGRQFSNSRSEMNVSTLELGDSALYLCASSLGDRGEKLFFGSGTQLSVL.

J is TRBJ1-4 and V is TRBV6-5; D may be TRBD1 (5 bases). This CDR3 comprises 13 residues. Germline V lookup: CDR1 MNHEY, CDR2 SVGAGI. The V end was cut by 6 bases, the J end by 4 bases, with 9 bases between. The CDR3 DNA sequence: TGTGCCAGCAGCTCTGGGGGTAATGAAAAACTGTTTTTT. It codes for CASSSGGNEKLFF.

CDR3 protein: CASSRGNWQAFF. The CDR3 DNA is TGTGCCAGCAGCCGGGGGAATTGGCAAGCTTTCTTT. The chain combines TRBV5-6 with TRBJ1-1, with D perhaps matching TRBD1 (5 bases). This CDR3 is 12 amino acids long. Germline V CDR1 and CDR2: SGHDT, YYEEEE. V was clipped by 4 bases and J by 9 bases, with 13 bases between them. The variable domain in full, completed from reference TRBV5-6 and TRBJ1-1, reads DAGVTQSPTHLIKTRGQQVTLRCSPKSGHDTVSWYQQALGQGPQFIFQYYEEEERQRGNFPDRFSGHQFPNYSSELNVNALLLGDSALYLCASSRGNWQAFFGQGTRLTVV.

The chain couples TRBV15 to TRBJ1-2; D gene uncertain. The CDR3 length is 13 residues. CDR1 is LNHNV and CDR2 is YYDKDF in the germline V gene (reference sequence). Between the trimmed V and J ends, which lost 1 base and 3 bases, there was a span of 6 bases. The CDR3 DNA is TGTGCCACCAGCAGAGCTACGGACTATGGCTACACCTTC. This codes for CATSRATDYGYTF.

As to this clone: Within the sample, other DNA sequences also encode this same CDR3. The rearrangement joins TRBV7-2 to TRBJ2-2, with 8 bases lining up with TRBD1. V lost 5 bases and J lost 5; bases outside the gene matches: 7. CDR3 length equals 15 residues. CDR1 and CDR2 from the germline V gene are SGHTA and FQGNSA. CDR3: CASSPGQGGTGELFF. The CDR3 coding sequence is TGTGCCAGCAGCCCTGGACAGGGCGGAACCGGGGAGCTGTTTTTT.

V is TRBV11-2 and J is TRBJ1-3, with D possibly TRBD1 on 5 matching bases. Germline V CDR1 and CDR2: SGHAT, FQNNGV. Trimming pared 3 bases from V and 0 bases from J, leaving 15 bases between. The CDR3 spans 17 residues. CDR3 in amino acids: CASSLVGRGASGNTIYF. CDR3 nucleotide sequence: TGTGCCAGCAGCTTGGTGGGGAGGGGAGCCTCTGGAAACACCATATATTTT.

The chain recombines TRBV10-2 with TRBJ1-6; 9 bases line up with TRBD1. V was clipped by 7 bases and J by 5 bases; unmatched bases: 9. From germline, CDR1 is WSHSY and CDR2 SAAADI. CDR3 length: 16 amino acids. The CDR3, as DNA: TGCGCCAGCACCACTCCGGGACAGGGTGATAATTCACCCCTCCACTTT. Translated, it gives CASTTPGQGDNSPLHF.